This T cell receptor (beta chain) was profiled in a study of T cell responses to AZD1222 COVID-19 vaccine. Broader study findings: Only a handful of people who got AZD1222 tested seropositive at baseline.

The CDR3 is 13 amino acids. The assay was immunoSEQ multiplex PCR, and TCRdb's table has in-frame clones only and misses some. Among around 87,000 clones listed, more than 80% were seen once. A remark on this clone: The target antigen is unknown.

The rearrangement links TRBV21-1 to TRBJ2-7; TRBD1 is the table's D call, not checked against the DNA. TRBV21-1 counts as a pseudogene. The material was peripheral blood, obtained 28 days after the second AZD1222 dose. This clonotype was sampled from an adult who received the AZD1222 COVID-19 vaccine. The CDR3, as DNA: TGTGCCAGCCGGGACAGGCGCTCCTACGAGCAGTACTTC. Translating it yields CASRDRRSYEQYF.